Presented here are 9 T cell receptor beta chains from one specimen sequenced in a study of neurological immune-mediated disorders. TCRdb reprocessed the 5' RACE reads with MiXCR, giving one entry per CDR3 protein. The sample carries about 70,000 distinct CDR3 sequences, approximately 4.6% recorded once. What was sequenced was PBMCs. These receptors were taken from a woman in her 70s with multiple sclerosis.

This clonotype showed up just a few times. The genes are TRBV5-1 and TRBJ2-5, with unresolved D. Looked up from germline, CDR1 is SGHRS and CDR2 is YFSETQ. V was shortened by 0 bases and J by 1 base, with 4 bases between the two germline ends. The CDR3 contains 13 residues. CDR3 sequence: CASSLVFQETQYF. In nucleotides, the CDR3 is TGCGCCAGCAGCTTGGTATTCCAAGAGACCCAGTACTTC. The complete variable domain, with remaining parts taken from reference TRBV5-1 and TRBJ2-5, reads KAGVTQTPRYLIKTRGQQVTLSCSPISGHRSVSWYQQTPGQGLQFLFEYFSETQRNKGNFPGRFSGRQFSNSRSEMNVSTLELGDSALYLCASSLVFQETQYFGPGTRLLVL.

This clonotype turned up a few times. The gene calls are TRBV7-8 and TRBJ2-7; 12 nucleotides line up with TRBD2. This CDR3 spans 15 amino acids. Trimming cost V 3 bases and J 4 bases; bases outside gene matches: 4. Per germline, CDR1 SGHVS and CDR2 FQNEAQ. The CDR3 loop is CASSLRLAGGYEQYF. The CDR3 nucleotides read TGTGCCAGCAGCTTGCGGCTAGCGGGAGGGTACGAGCAGTACTTC.

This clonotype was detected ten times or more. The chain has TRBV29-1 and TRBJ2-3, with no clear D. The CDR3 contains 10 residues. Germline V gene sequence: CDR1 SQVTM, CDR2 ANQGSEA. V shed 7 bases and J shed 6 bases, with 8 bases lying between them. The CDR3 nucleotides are TGCAGCGCTACTTGGGATACGCAGTATTTT. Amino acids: CSATWDTQYF.

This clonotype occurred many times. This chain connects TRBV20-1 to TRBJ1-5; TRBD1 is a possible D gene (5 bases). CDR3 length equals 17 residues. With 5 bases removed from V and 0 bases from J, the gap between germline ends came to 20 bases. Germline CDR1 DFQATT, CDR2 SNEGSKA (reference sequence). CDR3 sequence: CSARPGLSTYSNQPQHF. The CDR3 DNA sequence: TGCAGTGCTCGTCCGGGACTGAGCACTTATAGCAATCAGCCCCAGCATTTT.

In DNA form, the CDR3 reads TGCAGTGCTAGAAGGGGACTAGCGGGAAATGAGCAGTTCTTC. Amino acids: CSARRGLAGNEQFF. V is TRBV20-1 and J is TRBJ2-1; 13 bases map to TRBD2. Losses at the gene ends were 2 bases for V and 7 bases for J; bases not matched to a gene: 2. Germline V gene data show CDR1 as DFQATT and CDR2 as SNEGSKA (reference sequence). The CDR3 totals 14 residues.

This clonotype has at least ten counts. In DNA, the CDR3 is TGCAGTGCTAGAGACCCTAGCGGAGCGAACACCGGGGAGCTGTTTTTT. This translates into CSARDPSGANTGELFF. V and J are TRBV20-1 and TRBJ2-2, with 7 bases that match TRBD2. Losses at the gene ends were 0 bases for V and 0 bases for J; bases not matched to a gene: 4. CDR1 is DFQATT, CDR2 SNEGSKA, per germline (reference sequence). CDR3 size: 16 residues.

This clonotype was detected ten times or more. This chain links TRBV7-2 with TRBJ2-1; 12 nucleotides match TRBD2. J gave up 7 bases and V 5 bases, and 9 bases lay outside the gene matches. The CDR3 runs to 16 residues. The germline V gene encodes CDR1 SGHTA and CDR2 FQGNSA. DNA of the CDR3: TGTGCCAGCAGCCCCCCCGGACTAGCGGGAAGAAATGAGCAGTTCTTC. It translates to CASSPPGLAGRNEQFF.

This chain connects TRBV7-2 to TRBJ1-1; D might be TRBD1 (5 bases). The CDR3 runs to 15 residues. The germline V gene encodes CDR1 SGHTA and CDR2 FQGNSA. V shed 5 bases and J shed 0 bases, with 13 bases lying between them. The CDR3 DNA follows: TGTGCCAGCAGCCTGCAAGGGGAGTTGAACACTGAAGCTTTCTTT. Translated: CASSLQGELNTEAFF.

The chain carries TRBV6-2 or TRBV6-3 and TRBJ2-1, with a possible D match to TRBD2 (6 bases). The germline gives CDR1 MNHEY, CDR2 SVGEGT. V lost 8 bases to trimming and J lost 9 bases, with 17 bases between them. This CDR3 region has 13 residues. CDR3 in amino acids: CASGDSLPFEQFF. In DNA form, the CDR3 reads TGTGCCAGCGGGGACTCCCTGCCTTTTGAGCAGTTCTTC.